This T cell receptor beta chain comes out of a study of CXCR3-negative and CXCR3-positive naive CD8 T cells. General observations from the study: Relative to CXCR3-negative naive cells, CXCR3-positive naive cells had more hydrophobic TRB CDR3s.

CDR1 is SGHRS, CDR2 YFSETQ, per germline. CDR3 length: 17 residues. On this clonotype itself: Its antigen is undetermined.

UMI-labeled 5' RACE yielded the TRB cDNA libraries. TCRdb re-called the 5' RACE reads and shows each CDR3 protein once, DNA omitted. This sample lists about 89,000 distinct CDR3 sequences; its ten largest clones have around 0.51%. The sample taken for sequencing was naive CXCR3+ CD8+ T cells from blood. The subset was: CD45RO-CCR7+CD27+CD95- naive CD8+ T cells expressing CXCR3 (TNR3+). The source is a human donor in good health. Some clones in this sample may be carry-over from other donors' samples. The V call is TRBV5-1, the J call TRBJ2-7; TCRdb indicates TRBD1, and absent DNA this call remains unverified. The CDR3 sequence: CASSLVWRGRPGDEQYF. Filled out from reference TRBV5-1 and TRBJ2-7, the complete variable domain reads KAGVTQTPRYLIKTRGQQVTLSCSPISGHRSVSWYQQTPGQGLQFLFEYFSETQRNKGNFPGRFSGRQFSNSRSEMNVSTLELGDSALYLCASSLVWRGRPGDEQYFGPGTRLTVT.